Each of the 14 T cell receptor beta chains below was sequenced from the same sample in a study of blood T cell repertoires in COVID-19. Clones were read by immunoSEQ multiplex PCR, and TCRdb kept only the in-frame ones, dropping some. This sample has 31,000 or so clones, with 80% to 90% found just once. Sequencing was performed on peripheral blood. These receptors were collected from a man older than 75 with acute or convalescent COVID-19.

The V gene is TRBV19, the J gene TRBJ2-3, with 7 bases fitting TRBD2. Germline trimming cut 6 bases from V and 4 bases from J; bases unmatched to any gene: 4. The germline V gene has CDR1 LNHDA and CDR2 SQIVND (reference sequence). This CDR3 contains 13 residues. CDR3 residues: CASRGRGSDTQYF. In DNA form, the CDR3 reads TGTGCCAGTAGGGGGAGGGGATCAGATACGCAGTATTTT.

This chain uses TRBV27 with TRBJ2-1; D gene uncertain. The germline CDR1 and CDR2 sequences are MNHEY and SMNVEV (reference sequence). CDR3 length equals 15 residues. V dropped 3 bases and J dropped 1 base, with 10 bases sitting between them. CDR3 sequence: CASSFGRRSYNEQFF. In nucleotides, the CDR3 is TGTGCCAGCAGTTTTGGGCGTAGGTCCTACAATGAGCAGTTCTTC.

This chain uses TRBV2 with TRBJ1-2; no clear D. The V gene's germline CDR1 is SNHLY and CDR2 FYNNEI. This CDR3 is built from 14 residues. Between the trimmed V and J ends, which lost 3 bases and 4 bases, there was a span of 12 bases. CDR3 residues: CASSDFGEAYGYTF. The CDR3 nucleotides read TGTGCCAGCAGTGATTTCGGGGAGGCCTATGGCTACACCTTC.

The chain links TRBV15 to TRBJ1-5, with D perhaps matching TRBD1 (5 bases). The V gene's germline CDR1 is LNHNV and CDR2 YYDKDF (reference sequence). The V gene lost 2 bases and the J gene lost 4 bases, with 12 bases spanning the gap. This CDR3 region has 15 residues. The CDR3 nucleotides are TGTGCCACCAGCAGAAAGGGACTGGGGAATCAGCCCCAGCATTTT. It yields the protein CATSRKGLGNQPQHF.

The J gene is TRBJ2-7, the V gene TRBV20-1, with D possibly being TRBD2 (5 bases). Deletions cut 3 bases from V and 0 bases from J, with 9 bases between. The CDR3 has 13 residues. The germline CDR1 and CDR2 sequences are DFQATT and SNEGSKA (reference sequence). The CDR3 DNA sequence: TGCAGTGCTAGTCGGGGTCCCTCCTACGAGCAGTACTTC. This translates into CSASRGPSYEQYF.

V usage is TRBV3-1 (or the pseudogene TRBV3-2) and J usage is TRBJ2-7; TRBD1 matches at 12 bases. The V segment lost 4 bases and the J segment 7 bases; nucleotides outside the gene matches: 8. Per the germline V gene, CDR1 is LGHDT and CDR2 is YNNKEL (reference sequence). The CDR3 has 15 residues. The CDR3 region is CASSLPGQGAGEQYF. The CDR3 nucleotides read TGTGCCAGCAGCCTTCCGGGACAGGGGGCAGGAGAGCAGTACTTC.

This chain joins TRBV10-3 and TRBJ1-6; the D gene is possibly TRBD1 (5 bases). V shed 3 bases and J shed 7 bases, with 13 bases lying between them. The CDR3 loop spans 15 amino acids. CDR1 and CDR2 from the germline V gene are ENHRY and SYGVKD. CDR3: CAISEGAGVNSPLHF. CDR3 nucleotide sequence: TGTGCCATCAGTGAAGGGGCGGGGGTGAATTCACCCCTCCACTTT.

The DNA for the CDR3 is TGCGCCAGCAGCTTGGCGGGACAGAACTCTGGAAACACCATATATTTT. Amino acids: CASSLAGQNSGNTIYF. The chain combines TRBV5-1 with TRBJ1-3; TRBD1 aligns across 7 bases. Germline CDR1 and CDR2: SGHRS and YFSETQ. The CDR3 loop spans 16 amino acids. The V and J ends lost 0 bases and 0 bases, in that order; junction bases with no gene match: 3. The variable domain in full, with the rest retrieved from reference TRBV5-1 and TRBJ1-3, is KAGVTQTPRYLIKTRGQQVTLSCSPISGHRSVSWYQQTPGQGLQFLFEYFSETQRNKGNFPGRFSGRQFSNSRSEMNVSTLELGDSALYLCASSLAGQNSGNTIYFGEGSWLTVV.

The count of this clone is one. In the same sample, other DNA sequences code for this CDR3. This sequence joins TRBV18 and TRBJ1-1, with TRBD1 as a possible D gene (5 bases). The CDR3 extends over 13 amino acids. Trimming removed 3 bases at V and 3 bases at J, with 8 bases between. Germline-derived CDR1 and CDR2 are KGHSH and LQKENI. The CDR3 DNA follows: TGTGCCAGCTCACCGGGAGGGGACACTGAAGCTTTCTTT. It is translated as CASSPGGDTEAFF.

This chain joins TRBV9 and TRBJ2-1; 15 positions agree with TRBD2. This CDR3 spans 16 amino acids. Germline V gene data show CDR1 as SGDLS and CDR2 as YYNGEE. The junction had 9 bases not matched to a gene; V was cut back by 5 bases and J by 9 bases. The DNA of the CDR3 is TGTGCCAGCAGAAAGGGACTAGCGGGGGGCGAGGGTGAGCAGTTCTTC. It encodes CASRKGLAGGEGEQFF. Filled out from reference TRBV9 and TRBJ2-1, the complete variable domain reads DSGVTQTPKHLITATGQRVTLRCSPRSGDLSVYWYQQSLDQGLQFLIQYYNGEERAKGNILERFSAQQFPDLHSELNLSSLELGDSALYFCASRKGLAGGEGEQFFGPGTRLTVL.

The V and J genes are TRBV18 and TRBJ1-3; TRBD1 is a possible D gene (5 bases). This CDR3 has 16 amino acids. Germline values: CDR1 KGHSH, CDR2 LQKENI. V was clipped by 4 bases and J by 2 bases, with 15 bases between them. The CDR3 loop reads CASSLSSGRAGNTIYF. In nucleotides, the CDR3 is TGTGCCAGCTCACTGTCCTCAGGCAGGGCTGGAAACACCATATATTTT.

The V call is TRBV2, the J call TRBJ2-2; 7 bases fit TRBD1. J lost 5 bases, V lost 4 bases, and 4 bases had no gene match. The germline V gene has CDR1 SNHLY and CDR2 FYNNEI. The CDR3 is 14 residues long. The CDR3 loop reads CASSVGRGTGELFF. The DNA for the CDR3 is TGTGCCAGCAGTGTTGGCAGGGGGACCGGGGAGCTGTTTTTT. The full variable domain, with the rest looked up from reference TRBV2 and TRBJ2-2, is EPEVTQTPSHQVTQMGQEVILRCVPISNHLYFYWYRQILGQKVEFLVSFYNNEISEKSEIFDDQFSVERPDGSNFTLKIRSTKLEDSAMYFCASSVGRGTGELFFGEGSRLTVL.

This rearrangement joins TRBV10-3 to TRBJ1-2; the D gene is possibly TRBD1 (5 bases). Germline lookup yields CDR1 ENHRY and CDR2 SYGVKD. This CDR3 is 14 amino acids long. Deletions cut 3 bases from V and 6 bases from J, with 14 bases between. CDR3 in DNA: TGTGCCATCAGTGATTGGCGGCAGGGAAATGGCTACACCTTC. This codes for CAISDWRQGNGYTF.

The genes are TRBV5-1 and TRBJ2-7, with a weak D call TRBD2 (7 bases). V was clipped by 0 bases and J by 6 bases, with 19 bases between them. There are 16 residues in the CDR3. CDR1 is SGHRS, CDR2 YFSETQ, per germline. The CDR3 spells CASSLAPRGGVGEQYF. For the CDR3, the DNA is TGCGCCAGCAGCTTGGCCCCCAGAGGGGGGGTAGGCGAGCAGTACTTC.